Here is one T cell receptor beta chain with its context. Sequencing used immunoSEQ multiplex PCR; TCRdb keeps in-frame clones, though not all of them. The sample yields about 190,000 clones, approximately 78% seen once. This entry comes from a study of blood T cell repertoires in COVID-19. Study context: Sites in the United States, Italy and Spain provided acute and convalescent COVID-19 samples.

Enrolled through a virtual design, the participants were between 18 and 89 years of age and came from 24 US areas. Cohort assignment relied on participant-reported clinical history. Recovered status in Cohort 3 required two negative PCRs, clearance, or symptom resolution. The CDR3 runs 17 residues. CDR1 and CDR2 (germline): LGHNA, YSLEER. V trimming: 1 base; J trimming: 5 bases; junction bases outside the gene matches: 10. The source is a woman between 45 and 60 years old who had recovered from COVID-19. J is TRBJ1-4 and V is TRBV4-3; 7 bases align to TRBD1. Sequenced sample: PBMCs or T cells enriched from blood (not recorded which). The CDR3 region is CASSQAGGTVLNEKLFF. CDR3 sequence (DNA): TGCGCCAGCAGCCAAGCTGGTGGGACAGTCCTGAATGAAAAACTGTTTTTT.